These 31 T cell receptor beta chains were sequenced from one sample in a study of T cells in localized non-small cell lung cancer (dated by TCRdb to 2018 to 2021). Library preparation employed the immunoSEQ multiplex PCR assay. The immuneACCESS repertoire file appears here via TCRdb, limited to in-frame rearrangements. These files lack a portion of the clones; in checked studies, under half of the deficit traces to unresolved V genes, and the cause of the others is not known. This sample has fewer than 90,000 clones in its table, and roughly 86% of those were observed once. The top ten clones comprise approximately 3% of the sample. This specimen was peripheral blood, taken before any cancer treatment. These receptors came from a man aged 35-75 years with stage I lung adenocarcinoma.

The V and J genes are TRBV6-1 and TRBJ2-1, with TRBD2 matching 10 bases. Germline V gene data show CDR1 as MNHNS and CDR2 as SASEGT. The CDR3 covers 15 residues. V lost 6 bases and J lost 11; bases outside the gene matches: 13. CDR3 region: CASSELAGGEGKQFF. Here the CDR3 DNA reads TGTGCCAGCAGCGAGTTAGCGGGAGGTGAGGGGAAGCAGTTCTTC.

V is TRBV7-8 and J is TRBJ2-4; D is unclear. Germline values: CDR1 SGHVS, CDR2 FQNEAQ. The CDR3 is made up of 17 amino acids. Trimming took off 0 bases at V and 0 bases at J, with 12 bases between the two ends. This chain's CDR3 is CASSLASYSIAKNIQYF. DNA for the CDR3: TGTGCCAGCAGCTTAGCATCGTACAGTATAGCCAAAAACATTCAGTACTTC.

The chain combines TRBV5-4 with TRBJ1-1; D is ambiguous. The germline CDR1 and CDR2 sequences are SGHNT and YYREEE (reference sequence). V was trimmed by 4 bases and J by 6 bases, leaving 13 bases between them. The CDR3 totals 13 residues. This CDR3 is CASSKGGRAEAFF. The CDR3 nucleotides are TGTGCCAGCAGCAAGGGTGGGAGAGCTGAAGCTTTCTTT.

V usage is TRBV9 and J usage is TRBJ2-1; D is unclear. The CDR3 has 13 residues. CDR1 and CDR2 from the germline V gene are SGDLS and YYNGEE. Trimming left V 0 bases short and J 7 bases short, with 8 bases between. The chain's CDR3 is CASSVDLLNEQFF. CDR3 coding DNA: TGTGCCAGCAGCGTAGACCTTCTTAATGAGCAGTTCTTC.

V gene TRBV5-1 combines with J gene TRBJ2-3; D is undetermined. CDR3 length: 13 amino acids. Trimming pared 4 bases from V and 3 bases from J, leaving 9 bases between. The germline gives CDR1 SGHRS, CDR2 YFSETQ. The CDR3 sequence is CASSVDWTDTQYF. The CDR3 DNA is TGCGCCAGCAGCGTTGACTGGACAGATACGCAGTATTTT.

The chain employs TRBV7-2 and TRBJ1-6; 11 nucleotides line up with TRBD1. Germline V gene data show CDR1 as SGHTA and CDR2 as FQGNSA. The CDR3 totals 15 residues. The trim removed 5 bases at V and 10 bases at J, leaving 7 bases unmatched. The CDR3 DNA reads as TGTGCCAGCAGCCCGGAAGGACAGGGGGCGTCACCCCTCCACTTT. Translation gives CASSPEGQGASPLHF.

The chain is built from TRBV11-2 and TRBJ2-5, with D tentatively TRBD1 or TRBD2 (6 bases each). CDR3 length equals 14 residues. Germline V gives CDR1 SGHAT, CDR2 FQNNGV. V lost 4 bases to trimming and J lost 6 bases, with 15 bases between them. CDR3 DNA: TGTGCCAGCAGCTCGCCGGGGGCCCCGCAGACCCAGTACTTC. Residues: CASSSPGAPQTQYF.

The chain recombines TRBV7-8 with TRBJ1-1; D unclear. The CDR3 loop spans 13 amino acids. Trimming took 4 bases from V and 3 from J, leaving 9 bases between them. Per germline, CDR1 SGHVS and CDR2 FQNEAQ. The CDR3 sequence: CASSSRYDTEAFF. The CDR3 nucleotides read TGTGCCAGCAGCTCCCGTTATGACACTGAAGCTTTCTTT.

The chain combines TRBV30 with TRBJ1-1; no definite D call. V gave up 5 bases and J gave up 0 bases, with 7 bases separating them. The CDR3 spans 12 residues. CDR1 and CDR2 from the germline V gene are GTSNPN and SVGIG (reference sequence). The CDR3 DNA follows: TGTGCCTGGGGTTTCATGAACACTGAAGCTTTCTTT. The encoded protein is CAWGFMNTEAFF.

The rearrangement links TRBV7-2 to TRBJ1-2; D perhaps matches TRBD1 (5 bases). The germline V and J ends were trimmed by 4 bases and 8 bases, with 17 bases remaining between them. The CDR3 has 14 residues. Germline assignment: CDR1 SGHTA and CDR2 FQGNSA. The CDR3 sequence is CASSSRRQGRGYTF. The CDR3 region has the DNA TGTGCCAGCAGCTCCAGGAGGCAGGGAAGAGGCTACACCTTC.

In this sample, this clone is medium-sized. One end of the junction fails to match germline, which may point to a read error. The chain combines TRBV15 with TRBJ1-6; D remains ambiguous. Germline V gene data show CDR1 as LNHNV and CDR2 as YYDKDF (reference sequence). The CDR3 covers 16 residues. CDR3 region: CATSREDPTNNSPLHF. The CDR3 DNA is TGTGCCACCAGCCGAGAAGACCCTACCAATAATTCACCCCTCCACTTT. Supplemented by reference TRBV15 and TRBJ1-6, the full variable domain reads DAMVIQNPRYQVTQFGKPVTLSCSQTLNHNVMYWYQQKSSQAPKLLFHYYDKDFNNEADTPDNFQSRRPNTSFCFLDIRSPGLGDTAMYLCATSREDPTNNSPLHFGNGTRLTVT.

This clone was seen at least ten times. The gene calls are TRBV18 and TRBJ2-7; the D call may be TRBD1 or TRBD2 (5 bases each). The CDR3 is 17 residues long. V gave up 2 bases and J gave up 5 bases, with 22 bases separating them. CDR1 KGHSH and CDR2 LQKENI come from the germline V gene. The CDR3 here is CASSPSAGTTTSNEQYF. In DNA form, the CDR3 reads TGTGCCAGCTCACCATCCGCCGGGACGACCACGTCTAACGAGCAGTACTTC.

V and J are TRBV19 and TRBJ1-1; unclear D gene. The V and J ends lost 4 bases and 10 bases respectively, with 13 bases between them. This CDR3 spans 12 amino acids. The germline V gene has CDR1 LNHDA and CDR2 SQIVND (reference sequence). In nucleotides, the CDR3 is TGTGCCAGTAGTACAATTACGGGAGGAGCTTTCTTT. Amino acid sequence: CASSTITGGAFF. The full variable domain, with the rest looked up from reference TRBV19 and TRBJ1-1, is DGGITQSPKYLFRKEGQNVTLSCEQNLNHDAMYWYRQDPGQGLRLIYYSQIVNDFQKGDIAEGYSVSREKKESFPLTVTSAQKNPTAFYLCASSTITGGAFFGQGTRLTVV.

The gene calls are TRBV28 and TRBJ1-5, with D perhaps TRBD1 (5 bases). Trimming removed 2 bases from V and 7 bases from J, with 15 bases in between. This CDR3 contains 15 residues. Germline V gene data show CDR1 as MDHEN and CDR2 as SYDVKM. CDR3 bases: TGTGCCAGCAGTTTAAATCGTGGGGCAAGGCAGCCCCAGCATTTT. Its protein is CASSLNRGARQPQHF.

The gene calls are TRBV11-2 and TRBJ2-7; 8 nucleotides line up with TRBD2. Germline V gives CDR1 SGHAT, CDR2 FQNNGV. The CDR3 totals 16 residues. Germline trimming cut 0 bases from V and 11 bases from J; bases unmatched to any gene: 15. CDR3 loop: CASSLEITSGPYGKYF. The CDR3 nucleotides read TGTGCCAGCAGCTTAGAGATAACTAGCGGACCCTATGGGAAGTACTTC.

The chain recombines TRBV19 with TRBJ2-2, with D unresolved. The CDR3 length is 15 residues. Germline V gene data show CDR1 as LNHDA and CDR2 as SQIVND (reference sequence). With 6 bases removed from V and 0 bases from J, the gap between germline ends came to 11 bases. The CDR3: CASRIRAPNTGELFF. The CDR3 DNA is TGTGCCAGTAGGATCCGGGCTCCGAACACCGGGGAGCTGTTTTTT.

V and J are TRBV5-1 and TRBJ1-2, with D tentatively TRBD1 (5 bases). Per germline, CDR1 SGHRS and CDR2 YFSETQ. The germline V and J ends were trimmed by 4 bases and 7 bases, with 11 bases remaining between them. The CDR3 has 12 residues. CDR3 sequence: CASSPRGSGYTF. CDR3 sequence (DNA): TGCGCCAGCAGCCCGAGGGGTTCTGGCTACACCTTC.

V usage is TRBV9 and J usage is TRBJ2-7, with 7 bases lining up with TRBD1. CDR1 and CDR2 (germline): SGDLS, YYNGEE. V gave up 3 bases and J gave up 5 bases; unmatched junction bases: 5. CDR3 size: 13 residues. CDR3 sequence reads: CASSEGTGDEQYF. In DNA, the CDR3 is TGTGCCAGCAGCGAAGGCACAGGGGACGAGCAGTACTTC. Together with reference TRBV9 and TRBJ2-7, the CDR3 gives the full variable domain: DSGVTQTPKHLITATGQRVTLRCSPRSGDLSVYWYQQSLDQGLQFLIQYYNGEERAKGNILERFSAQQFPDLHSELNLSSLELGDSALYFCASSEGTGDEQYFGPGTRLTVT.

V usage is TRBV6-5 and J usage is TRBJ1-1; D remains unclear. The germline V gene has CDR1 MNHEY and CDR2 SVGAGI. With 7 bases removed from V and 3 bases from J, the gap between germline ends came to 12 bases. The CDR3 is made up of 13 amino acids. CDR3 nucleotide sequence: TGTGCCAGCAAAAGGGTATATGACACTGAAGCTTTCTTT. Protein sequence: CASKRVYDTEAFF.

The chain recombines TRBV7-3 with TRBJ2-7, with a weak D call TRBD2 (6 bases). Germline loops: CDR1 SGHTA, CDR2 FQGTGA. CDR3 length equals 13 residues. V lost 5 bases and J 5 bases, leaving 13 bases between the germline ends. The CDR3 sequence: CASSLRGNDEQYF. The CDR3 nucleotides are TGTGCCAGCAGCCTTCGGGGGAATGACGAGCAGTACTTC.

The chain recombines TRBV4-1 with TRBJ1-2; TRBD1 is a possible D gene (6 bases). The CDR3 sequence is 17 residues long. Trimming left V 0 bases short and J 4 bases short, with 18 bases between. CDR1 is MGHRA and CDR2 is YSYEKL in the germline V gene. The CDR3 region is CASSQESRADSSYGYTF. The CDR3 nucleotides read TGCGCCAGCAGCCAAGAAAGTAGGGCGGACAGTTCCTATGGCTACACCTTC.

The chain employs TRBV28 and TRBJ1-2; 7 bases line up with TRBD1. The J segment lost 2 bases and the V segment lost 4 bases, leaving 10 bases of the junction unmatched. The germline V gene encodes CDR1 MDHEN and CDR2 SYDVKM. CDR3 length: 16 residues. The CDR3 loop reads CASSSPDRTGNYGYTF. The CDR3 DNA sequence: TGTGCCAGCAGTTCACCAGACAGGACAGGAAACTATGGCTACACCTTC.

V gene TRBV5-8 combines with J gene TRBJ1-2; no reliable D call. Per the germline V gene, CDR1 is SGHTS and CDR2 is YDEGEE. The CDR3 consists of 18 residues. Trimming cost V 4 bases and J 1 base, with 23 bases left between them. The CDR3 DNA follows: TGTGCCAGCAGCCTCCGAGGTGTCCTCTATTCAATTAACTATGGCTACACCTTC. This sequence encodes CASSLRGVLYSINYGYTF.

The chain links TRBV28 to TRBJ1-2; the match to TRBD1 covers 7 bases. Germline V gives CDR1 MDHEN, CDR2 SYDVKM. Losses at the gene ends were 4 bases for V and 7 bases for J; bases not matched to a gene: 12. This CDR3 is 15 amino acids long. DNA for the CDR3: TGTGCCAGCAGTTCCTCCAGGGGGGGCACTTTTGGCTACACCTTC. Encoded protein: CASSSSRGGTFGYTF.

The V call is TRBV18, the J call TRBJ2-1; 7 positions match TRBD2. Germline CDR1 is KGHSH and CDR2 is LQKENI. V lost 3 bases to trimming and J lost 4 bases; unmatched junction nucleotides: 12. The CDR3 is made up of 17 amino acids. CDR3 residues: CASSPLPPQRGYNEQFF. Here the CDR3 DNA reads TGTGCCAGCTCACCCCTCCCCCCCCAGCGGGGATACAATGAGCAGTTCTTC.

The chain joins TRBV19 to TRBJ2-3; 13 bases match TRBD2. This CDR3 spans 17 amino acids. V was clipped by 1 base and J by 4 bases; unmatched bases: 5. The germline gives CDR1 LNHDA, CDR2 SQIVND (reference sequence). The CDR3: CASSIGRLAGGSDTQYF. The CDR3 coding sequence is TGTGCCAGTAGTATAGGAAGACTAGCGGGAGGTTCAGATACGCAGTATTTT.

The chain joins TRBV10-3 to TRBJ1-1; TRBD1 aligns across 8 bases. The CDR3 runs 16 residues. CDR1 is ENHRY and CDR2 is SYGVKD in the germline V gene. With 10 bases clipped from V and 5 bases from J, the junction kept 18 bases outside the gene matches. This CDR3 reads CATQARNGQGRTEAFF. CDR3 DNA sequence: TGTGCCACCCAAGCCAGAAATGGACAGGGTAGGACTGAAGCTTTCTTT.

V and J are TRBV5-6 and TRBJ2-5, with D possibly TRBD2 on 6 matching bases. Germline V gene sequence: CDR1 SGHDT, CDR2 YYEEEE. The V and J ends lost 1 base and 0 bases respectively, with 13 bases between them. CDR3 length: 16 residues. The CDR3 loop is CASSLQGGAYQETQYF. The CDR3 coding sequence is TGTGCCAGCAGCTTGCAGGGCGGGGCCTACCAAGAGACCCAGTACTTC.

The chain carries TRBV5-1 and TRBJ2-3; TRBD2 agrees at 9 bases. Germline CDR1 SGHRS, CDR2 YFSETQ. CDR3 length equals 15 residues. V lost 6 bases and J lost 5; bases outside the gene matches: 10. DNA for the CDR3: TGCGCCAGCAACCACCGGACTAGCGTAATAGATACGCAGTATTTT. It encodes CASNHRTSVIDTQYF.

The J gene is TRBJ2-5, the V gene TRBV29-1; 9 positions match TRBD1. The trim removed 3 bases at V and 2 bases at J, leaving 13 bases unmatched. Germline values: CDR1 SQVTM, CDR2 ANQGSEA. The CDR3 extends over 17 amino acids. In DNA form, the CDR3 reads TGCAGCGTTGATGGGGAGAGGGGGACAGGGAGGCAAGAGACCCAGTACTTC. This codes for CSVDGERGTGRQETQYF.

The chain joins TRBV4-2 to TRBJ2-5; D might be TRBD1 (7 bases). The CDR3 has 18 residues. Germline lookup yields CDR1 LGHNA and CDR2 YNFKEQ. The germline V and J ends were trimmed by 3 bases and 2 bases, with 22 bases remaining between them. As DNA, the CDR3 is TGTGCCAGCAGCCACGAACTGCAGGGGGGCGCCCGACAAGAGACCCAGTACTTC. It yields the protein CASSHELQGGARQETQYF.